This T cell receptor beta chain was profiled in a study of blood T cell repertoires in COVID-19. Overall study context: Spain, Italy and the United States supplied samples that represented acute and convalescent COVID-19. PBMCs, B-cell-depleted T cells, or T cells provided the cDNA or gDNA that made up the material.

Trimming left V 5 bases short and J 6 bases short, with 17 bases between. Germline CDR1 and CDR2: MDHEN and SYDVKM. The CDR3 is made up of 15 amino acids. Original data processing: Amplification with reference gene primers provided the estimates of nucleated cell counts. The data were produced by immunoSEQ multiplex PCR, yet TCRdb's version contains in-frame clones alone and is incomplete. The V and J calls and clone size are taken from that table; D and trimming were inferred from the DNA. Of under 300,000 clones in the sample, approximately 82% were seen once. What was sequenced was peripheral blood. The V gene is TRBV28, the J gene TRBJ1-5; a possible D gene is TRBD1 (5 bases). The TCR originated in a man in his 60s who had recovered from COVID-19. The CDR3 DNA reads as TGTGCCAGCAGTCTCACTCAGGGCAGGTTTCAGCCCCAGCATTTT. This codes for CASSLTQGRFQPQHF.